This T cell receptor (beta chain) was found in a study of blood T cell repertoires in COVID-19. On the study more broadly: PBMCs, B-cell-depleted T cells, or T cells were the source of the cDNA or gDNA that made up the material.

The authors' processing: How many nucleated cells were present was estimated from reference gene primer amplification. Sequenced by immunoSEQ multiplex PCR; TCRdb stores in-frame clones only, minus some. The DNA gave D and trimming, while V, J and clone size come from that table. In the table there are approximately 310,000 clones, 80% to 90% of which are singletons. J gave up 6 bases and V 1 base, and 6 bases lay outside the gene matches. Germline V gene data show CDR1 as MGHRA and CDR2 as YSYEKL. This CDR3 region has 16 residues. The sample consisted of peripheral blood. The clonotype was recovered from a man in his fifties with active or convalescent COVID-19. The V gene is TRBV4-1, the J gene TRBJ2-4, with 10 positions matching TRBD2. Here the CDR3 reads CASSQVGSGGRNIQYF. The CDR3, as DNA: TGCGCCAGCAGCCAAGTGGGTAGCGGGGGGCGAAACATTCAGTACTTC.